The next 25 T cell receptor beta chains were all read from a single sample in a study of shared clonotypes between healthy human individuals. Assay: immunoSEQ multiplex PCR; the TCRdb copy retains only in-frame clones and omits some. The repertoire holds a few hundred thousand clones, with roughly 84% as singletons. Sequenced material: memory CD8+ T cells sorted from blood. Subset of the sample: CD45RO+ cells pooled with CCR7-negative TemRA cells. These receptors originate from a man younger than 35 in good health.

In the case of this clone: The junction does not match germline at one end; this may be a read error. The V call is TRBV7-7, the J call TRBJ2-7; tentative D call: TRBD1 (5 bases). CDR1 and CDR2 from the germline V gene are SSHAT and FNYEAQ (reference sequence). The CDR3 extends over 14 amino acids. As DNA, the CDR3 is TGTGCTAGCAGCCAGGGAACCGGAACCTACGAGCAGTACTTC. It translates to CASSQGTGTYEQYF.

This clone was recorded only once. The J gene is TRBJ2-7, the V gene TRBV15; 7 nucleotides line up with TRBD1. Germline-derived CDR1 and CDR2 are LNHNV and YYDKDF (reference sequence). The CDR3 is 16 residues long. J lost 4 bases, V lost 0 bases, and 9 bases had no gene match. The DNA of the CDR3 is TGTGCCACCAGCAGAGATGAAGGACAGGCCGTTTACGAGCAGTACTTC. It yields the protein CATSRDEGQAVYEQYF.

This clone turned up a few times. The rearrangement uses TRBV14 and TRBJ2-7; D gene unclear. CDR1 and CDR2 (germline): SGHDN, FVKESK. The CDR3 contains 13 residues. V lost 2 bases and J lost 0, with 5 bases in between. CDR3 protein: CASSQTDSYEQYF. Here the CDR3 DNA reads TGTGCCAGCAGCCAAACAGACTCCTACGAGCAGTACTTC.

The chain has TRBV25-1 and TRBJ2-1; D is unresolved. V gave up 5 bases and J gave up 8 bases, with 10 bases separating them. The germline gives CDR1 MGHDK, CDR2 SYGVNS. This CDR3 contains 12 residues. CDR3 coding DNA: TGTGCCAGCAGTTCCGCTTTCGATGAGCAGTTCTTC. As protein: CASSSAFDEQFF.

The genes are TRBV6-5 and TRBJ2-7; possibly TRBD2 for D (5 bases). This CDR3 comprises 14 residues. With 0 bases removed from V and 2 bases from J, the gap between germline ends came to 8 bases. Germline lookup yields CDR1 MNHEY and CDR2 SVGAGI. CDR3 in amino acids: CASSYSGLAYEQYF. CDR3 DNA: TGTGCCAGCAGTTACTCTGGACTTGCCTACGAGCAGTACTTC.

The chain links TRBV5-6 to TRBJ2-5; TRBD2 might be the D (6 bases). Deletions cut 4 bases from V and 7 bases from J, with 17 bases between. The CDR3 runs to 14 residues. CDR1 and CDR2 (germline): SGHDT, YYEEEE. The CDR3 bases are TGTGCCAGCAGCGGTGGCCGGCAGGAGGGGACCCAGTACTTC. This codes for CASSGGRQEGTQYF.

The chain has TRBV9 and TRBJ2-1; D uncertain. Germline V CDR1 and CDR2: SGDLS, YYNGEE. The CDR3 has 12 residues. V was clipped by 4 bases and J by 5 bases, with 7 bases between them. The CDR3 region is CASSPRDNEQFF. The CDR3 region has the DNA TGTGCCAGCAGCCCCCGAGACAATGAGCAGTTCTTC. Based on the CDR3 plus reference TRBV9 and TRBJ2-1, the full variable domain is DSGVTQTPKHLITATGQRVTLRCSPRSGDLSVYWYQQSLDQGLQFLIQYYNGEERAKGNILERFSAQQFPDLHSELNLSSLELGDSALYFCASSPRDNEQFFGPGTRLTVL.

The chain combines TRBV29-1 with TRBJ1-2; no firm D call. Trimming took 5 bases from V and 1 from J, leaving 14 bases between them. The CDR3 has 14 amino acids. Germline CDR1 is SQVTM and CDR2 is ANQGSEA. In DNA form, the CDR3 reads TGCAGCGTTAACTCCCCGGTCTTTAACTATGGCTACACCTTC. The encoded protein is CSVNSPVFNYGYTF.

At least ten counts were recorded for this clone. The CDR3 protein is CASLGLAGEQFF. As DNA, the CDR3 is TGTGCCAGCCTGGGACTAGCGGGAGAGCAGTTCTTC. The chain is built from TRBV6-1 and TRBJ2-1, with TRBD2 matching 13 bases. The CDR3 totals 12 residues. J gave up 10 bases and V 8 bases, and 2 bases lay outside the gene matches. The germline V gene has CDR1 MNHNS and CDR2 SASEGT.

Concerning this clone: Other nucleotide sequences in the sample specify the same CDR3. The rearrangement links TRBV13 to TRBJ1-3, with no clear D. V was cut by 1 base and J by 4 bases, with 8 bases left in between. The CDR3 totals 14 residues. Germline assignment: CDR1 PRHDT and CDR2 FYEKMQ (reference sequence). The CDR3: CASSLEGGGNTIYF. In DNA form, the CDR3 reads TGTGCCAGCAGCTTAGAGGGAGGGGGAAACACCATATATTTT.

This clone occurred once. The rearrangement joins TRBV10-3 to TRBJ2-3; tentatively, D is TRBD1 or TRBD2 (5 bases each). CDR3 length equals 16 residues. Between the trimmed V and J ends, which lost 0 bases and 4 bases, there was a span of 14 bases. The germline V gene has CDR1 ENHRY and CDR2 SYGVKD. This chain's CDR3 is CAISESTGTLPDTQYF. CDR3 nucleotide sequence: TGTGCCATCAGTGAGTCTACTGGGACGCTCCCAGATACGCAGTATTTT.

The chain has TRBV7-9 and TRBJ2-7; weak D call: TRBD1 (7 bases). Trimming took 5 bases from V and 12 from J, leaving 23 bases between them. Germline CDR1 SEHNR, CDR2 FQNEAQ (reference sequence). This CDR3 spans 14 amino acids. The CDR3 protein is CASSPTGTPYEGYF. The CDR3 coding sequence is TGTGCCAGCAGCCCGACAGGGACTCCCTACGAGGGGTACTTC.

V and J are TRBV15 and TRBJ2-5, with 9 bases identical to TRBD1. The CDR3 totals 20 residues. Losses at the gene ends were 0 bases for V and 3 bases for J; bases not matched to a gene: 17. Germline V gene lookup returns CDR1 LNHNV and CDR2 YYDKDF (reference sequence). CDR3 region: CATSRDHFHLRDRVEETQYF. The CDR3 DNA reads as TGTGCCACCAGCAGAGATCATTTCCACTTGCGGGACAGGGTGGAAGAGACCCAGTACTTC.

The rearrangement links TRBV9 to TRBJ2-7, with D possibly TRBD2 on 6 matching bases. This CDR3 region has 15 residues. Germline-derived CDR1 and CDR2 are SGDLS and YYNGEE. The germline V and J ends were trimmed by 0 bases and 3 bases, with 13 bases remaining between them. The CDR3: CASSVGGGSGYEQYF. The CDR3 DNA is TGTGCCAGCAGCGTAGGTGGAGGGAGTGGCTACGAGCAGTACTTC.

The chain joins TRBV5-1 to TRBJ2-2; D call uncertain. Deletions cut 1 base from V and 5 bases from J, with 6 bases between. CDR3 length: 13 residues. Per germline, CDR1 SGHRS and CDR2 YFSETQ. For the CDR3, the DNA is TGCGCCAGCAGCTTGTGGCCTACCGGGGAGCTGTTTTTT. It specifies CASSLWPTGELFF.

V usage is TRBV25-1 and J usage is TRBJ2-7, with unresolved D. V was trimmed by 0 bases and J by 3 bases, leaving 6 bases between them. This CDR3 spans 13 amino acids. Germline V CDR1 and CDR2: MGHDK, SYGVNS. The CDR3 bases are TGTGCCAGCAGTGAATACGGGTTCTACGAGCAGTACTTC. Protein: CASSEYGFYEQYF.

The CDR3 nucleotides read TGCGCCAGCGCCGGGACTAGCGGAGCCTACGAGCAGTACTTC. It encodes CASAGTSGAYEQYF. The chain is built from TRBV5-1 and TRBJ2-7, with TRBD2 identical over 11 bases. Germline lookup yields CDR1 SGHRS and CDR2 YFSETQ. This CDR3 comprises 14 residues. The V and J ends lost 7 bases and 2 bases, in that order; junction bases with no gene match: 5.

The chain joins TRBV15 to TRBJ2-7; TRBD2 might be the D (5 bases). Germline CDR1 reads LNHNV; CDR2 reads YYDKDF (reference sequence). Trimming cost V 3 bases and J 2 bases, with 17 bases left between them. CDR3 length: 16 amino acids. This CDR3 reads CATSRAGEGKAYEQYF. Written as DNA, the CDR3 is TGTGCCACCAGCAGGGCCGGGGAAGGGAAAGCCTACGAGCAGTACTTC.

The V call is TRBV9, the J call TRBJ1-4; the D gene is possibly TRBD1 (6 bases). From germline, CDR1 is SGDLS and CDR2 YYNGEE. The V end lost 3 bases, the J end lost 8 bases, and 8 bases lay between the germline ends. This CDR3 comprises 12 residues. CDR3 nucleotides: TGTGCCAGCAGCGCTAGGGGGGAAAAACTGTTTTTT. It is translated as CASSARGEKLFF.

The chain joins TRBV9 to TRBJ2-3; 9 nucleotides line up with TRBD1. This CDR3 has 15 amino acids. J lost 6 bases, V lost 4 bases, and 9 bases had no gene match. Per germline, CDR1 SGDLS and CDR2 YYNGEE. CDR3 DNA sequence: TGTGCCAGCAGCACAGTGGGGACAGGGTTGGATACGCAGTATTTT. Residues: CASSTVGTGLDTQYF. Based on the CDR3 plus reference TRBV9 and TRBJ2-3, the full variable domain is DSGVTQTPKHLITATGQRVTLRCSPRSGDLSVYWYQQSLDQGLQFLIQYYNGEERAKGNILERFSAQQFPDLHSELNLSSLELGDSALYFCASSTVGTGLDTQYFGPGTRLTVL.

The chain has TRBV2 and TRBJ1-4, with 12 bases identical to TRBD1. The CDR3 length is 16 residues. Germline V gene data show CDR1 as SNHLY and CDR2 as FYNNEI. With V trimmed by 6 bases and J by 8 bases, 10 bases remained unmatched. The CDR3: CASSAGTGGVGEKLFF. The CDR3 DNA follows: TGTGCCAGCAGCGCCGGGACAGGGGGCGTCGGCGAAAAACTGTTTTTT.

The rearrangement links TRBV7-9 to TRBJ2-5; D is undetermined. The V gene lost 5 bases and the J gene lost 5 bases, with 9 bases spanning the gap. Germline V gene data show CDR1 as SEHNR and CDR2 as FQNEAQ (reference sequence). This CDR3 comprises 12 residues. In DNA form, the CDR3 reads TGTGCCAGCAGCACCCCAATCGAGACCCAGTACTTC. Translation: CASSTPIETQYF.

This clone has a single count. The CDR3 DNA is TGTGCCAGCAGCGGTTTCGGGACCCAGTACTTC. Protein product: CASSGFGTQYF. The rearrangement joins TRBV6-5 to TRBJ2-5; D gene unclear. Germline CDR1 and CDR2: MNHEY and SVGAGI. Trimming stripped 6 bases from V and 7 bases from J, with 9 bases between. The CDR3 length is 11 residues.

This chain connects TRBV10-3 to TRBJ1-1, with D perhaps TRBD1 (5 bases). Trimming cost V 6 bases and J 1 base, with 12 bases left between them. The CDR3 sequence is 14 residues long. CDR1 and CDR2 from the germline V gene are ENHRY and SYGVKD. The CDR3 here is CAIRPGDSNTEAFF. The CDR3 DNA is TGTGCCATCAGGCCGGGGGACTCGAACACTGAAGCTTTCTTT.

The V gene is TRBV7-8, the J gene TRBJ2-7; D is possibly TRBD1 or TRBD2 (5 bases each). Germline V gene sequence: CDR1 SGHVS, CDR2 FQNEAQ. The CDR3 runs to 15 residues. Trimming stripped 3 bases from V and 0 bases from J, with 12 bases between. CDR3 DNA sequence: TGTGCCAGCAGCTTGTACGGGACGAGCTCCTACGAGCAGTACTTC. This gives the protein CASSLYGTSSYEQYF. Looking up the rest from reference TRBV7-8 and TRBJ2-7 gives the full variable domain: GAGVSQSPRYKVAKRGQDVALRCDPISGHVSLFWYQQALGQGPEFLTYFQNEAQLDKSGLPSDRFFAERPEGSVSTLKIQRTQQEDSAVYLCASSLYGTSSYEQYFGPGTRLTVT.